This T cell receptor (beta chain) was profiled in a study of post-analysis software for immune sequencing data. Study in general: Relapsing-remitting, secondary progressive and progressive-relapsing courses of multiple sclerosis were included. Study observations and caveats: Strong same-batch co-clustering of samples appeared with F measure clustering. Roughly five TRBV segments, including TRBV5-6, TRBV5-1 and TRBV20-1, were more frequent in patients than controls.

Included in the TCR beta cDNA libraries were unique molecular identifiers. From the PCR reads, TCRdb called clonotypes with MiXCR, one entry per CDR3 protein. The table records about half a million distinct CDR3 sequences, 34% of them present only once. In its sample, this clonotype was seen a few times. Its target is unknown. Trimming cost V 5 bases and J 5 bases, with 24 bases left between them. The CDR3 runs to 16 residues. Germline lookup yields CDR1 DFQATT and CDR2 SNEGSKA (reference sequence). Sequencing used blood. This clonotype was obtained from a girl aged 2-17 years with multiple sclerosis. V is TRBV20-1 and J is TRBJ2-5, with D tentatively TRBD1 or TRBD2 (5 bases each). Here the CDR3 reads CSARPWDDRASETQYF. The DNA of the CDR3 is TGCAGTGCTCGCCCTTGGGACGACAGAGCTTCGGAGACCCAGTACTTC.